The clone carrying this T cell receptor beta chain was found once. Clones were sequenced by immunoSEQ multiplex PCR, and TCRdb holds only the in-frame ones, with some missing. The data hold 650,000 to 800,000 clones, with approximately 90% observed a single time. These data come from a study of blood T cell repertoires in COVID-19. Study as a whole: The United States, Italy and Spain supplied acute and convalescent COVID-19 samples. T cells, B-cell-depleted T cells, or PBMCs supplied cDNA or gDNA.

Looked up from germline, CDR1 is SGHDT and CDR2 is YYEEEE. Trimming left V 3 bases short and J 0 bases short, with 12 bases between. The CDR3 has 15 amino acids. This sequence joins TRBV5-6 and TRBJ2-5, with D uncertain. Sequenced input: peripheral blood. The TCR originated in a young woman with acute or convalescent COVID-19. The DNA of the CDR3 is TGTGCCAGCAGCTCCGGGTCGGGTTACCAAGAGACCCAGTACTTC. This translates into CASSSGSGYQETQYF.